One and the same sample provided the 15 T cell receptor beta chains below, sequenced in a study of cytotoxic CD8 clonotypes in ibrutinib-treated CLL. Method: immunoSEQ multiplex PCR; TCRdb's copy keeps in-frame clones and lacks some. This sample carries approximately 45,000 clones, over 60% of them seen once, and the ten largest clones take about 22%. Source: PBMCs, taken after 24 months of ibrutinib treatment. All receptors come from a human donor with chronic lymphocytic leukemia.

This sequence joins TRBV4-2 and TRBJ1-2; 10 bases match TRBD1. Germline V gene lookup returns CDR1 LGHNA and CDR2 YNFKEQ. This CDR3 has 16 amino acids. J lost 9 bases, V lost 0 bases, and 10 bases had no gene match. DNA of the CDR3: TGTGCCAGCAGCCAAGAGACCCCCGGGACAGGGGATCGCTACACCTTC. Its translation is CASSQETPGTGDRYTF.

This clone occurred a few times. This chain's CDR3 is CASSTVGQYYGYTF. CDR3 DNA: TGTGCCAGCAGCACCGTTGGACAGTACTATGGCTACACCTTC. V is TRBV6-5 and J is TRBJ1-2, with D possibly TRBD1 on 6 matching bases. Trimming shortened V by 6 bases and J by 3 bases, and 14 bases separated the two germline ends. In germline, CDR1 is MNHEY, CDR2 SVGAGI. The CDR3 is made up of 14 amino acids.

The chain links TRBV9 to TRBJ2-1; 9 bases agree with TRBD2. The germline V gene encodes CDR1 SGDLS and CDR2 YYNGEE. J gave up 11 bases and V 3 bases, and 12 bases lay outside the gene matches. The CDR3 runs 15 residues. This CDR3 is CASSATSGPSMQQFF. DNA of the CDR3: TGTGCCAGCAGCGCGACTAGCGGTCCCAGCATGCAGCAGTTCTTC.

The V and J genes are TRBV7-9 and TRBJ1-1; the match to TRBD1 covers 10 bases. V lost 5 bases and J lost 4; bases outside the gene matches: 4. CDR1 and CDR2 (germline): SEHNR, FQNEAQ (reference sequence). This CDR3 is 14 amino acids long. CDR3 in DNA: TGTGCCAGCAGCCCTCGGACAGGGGGCACTGAAGCTTTCTTT. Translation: CASSPRTGGTEAFF.

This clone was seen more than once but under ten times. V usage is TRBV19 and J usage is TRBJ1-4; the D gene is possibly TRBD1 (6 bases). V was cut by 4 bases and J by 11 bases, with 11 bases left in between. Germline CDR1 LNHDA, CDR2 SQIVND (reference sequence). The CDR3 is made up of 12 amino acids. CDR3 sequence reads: CASSKQGWKLFF. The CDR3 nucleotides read TGTGCCAGTAGTAAACAGGGTTGGAAACTGTTTTTT.

For the CDR3, the DNA is TGCGCCAGCAGCTTGGCCCGCCCCAATGAAAAACTGTTTTTT. As protein: CASSLARPNEKLFF. The chain carries TRBV5-1 and TRBJ1-4; D is uncertain. Germline assignment: CDR1 SGHRS and CDR2 YFSETQ. V was trimmed by 0 bases and J by 5 bases, leaving 8 bases between them. The CDR3 has 14 amino acids.

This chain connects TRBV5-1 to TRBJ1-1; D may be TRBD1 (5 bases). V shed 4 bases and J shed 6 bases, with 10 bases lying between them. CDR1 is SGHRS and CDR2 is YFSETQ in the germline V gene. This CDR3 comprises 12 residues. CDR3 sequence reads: CASSTDSAEAFF. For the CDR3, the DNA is TGCGCCAGCAGCACCGACAGTGCTGAAGCTTTCTTT.

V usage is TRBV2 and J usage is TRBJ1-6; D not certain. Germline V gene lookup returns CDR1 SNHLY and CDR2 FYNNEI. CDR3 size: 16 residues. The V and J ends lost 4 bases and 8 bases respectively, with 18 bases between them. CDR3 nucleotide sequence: TGTGCCAGCAGTGCCCCTCCAATTCTTAGGGATTCACCCCTCCACTTT. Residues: CASSAPPILRDSPLHF.

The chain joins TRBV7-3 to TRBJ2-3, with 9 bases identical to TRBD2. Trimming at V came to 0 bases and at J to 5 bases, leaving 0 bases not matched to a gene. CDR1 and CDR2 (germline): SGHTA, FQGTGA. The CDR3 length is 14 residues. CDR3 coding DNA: TGTGCCAGCAGCTTAACTAGCGGGGGAGATACGCAGTATTTT. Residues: CASSLTSGGDTQYF.

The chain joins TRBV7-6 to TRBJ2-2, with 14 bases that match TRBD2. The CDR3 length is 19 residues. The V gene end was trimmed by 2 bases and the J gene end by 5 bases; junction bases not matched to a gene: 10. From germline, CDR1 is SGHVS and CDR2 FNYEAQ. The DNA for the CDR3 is TGTGCCAGCAGCTTAATCGCGACTAGCGGGAGGGCGGGGACCGGGGAGCTGTTTTTT. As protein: CASSLIATSGRAGTGELFF.

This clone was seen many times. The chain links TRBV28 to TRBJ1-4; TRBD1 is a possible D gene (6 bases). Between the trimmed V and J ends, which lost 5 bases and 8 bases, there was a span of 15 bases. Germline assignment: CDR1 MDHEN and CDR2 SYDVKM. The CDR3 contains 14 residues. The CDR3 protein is CASSPGVEEEKLFF. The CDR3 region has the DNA TGTGCCAGCAGTCCAGGGGTGGAGGAGGAAAAACTGTTTTTT. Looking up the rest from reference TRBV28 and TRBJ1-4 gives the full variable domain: DVKVTQSSRYLVKRTGEKVFLECVQDMDHENMFWYRQDPGLGLRLIYFSYDVKMKEKGDIPEGYSVSREKKERFSLILESASTNQTSMYLCASSPGVEEEKLFFGSGTQLSVL.

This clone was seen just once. CDR3 DNA sequence: TGTGCCAGCTCACCCGCCAGGGTGGGCTATGGCTACACCTTC. The encoded protein is CASSPARVGYGYTF. V is TRBV18 and J is TRBJ1-2, with a weak D call TRBD1 (5 bases). This CDR3 has 14 residues. V dropped 3 bases and J dropped 4 bases, with 12 bases sitting between them. CDR1 and CDR2 (germline): KGHSH, LQKENI.

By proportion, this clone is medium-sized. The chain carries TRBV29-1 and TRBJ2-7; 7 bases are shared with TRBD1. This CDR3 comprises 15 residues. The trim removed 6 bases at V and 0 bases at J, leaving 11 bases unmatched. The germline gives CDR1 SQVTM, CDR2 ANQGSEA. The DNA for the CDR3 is TGCAGCGTGGGACAGTCAACACTCTTCTCCTACGAGCAGTACTTC. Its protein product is CSVGQSTLFSYEQYF.

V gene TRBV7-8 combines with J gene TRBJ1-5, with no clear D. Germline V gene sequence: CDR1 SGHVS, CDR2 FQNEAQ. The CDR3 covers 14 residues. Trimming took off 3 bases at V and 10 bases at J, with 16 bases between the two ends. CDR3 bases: TGTGCCAGCAGCTTCAGTCCCTCTCCAGGACCCCAGCATTTT. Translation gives CASSFSPSPGPQHF.

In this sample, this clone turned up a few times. CDR3 in DNA: TGTGCCAGCAAGAGCGGACGGATATATGGCTACACCTTC. Translation: CASKSGRIYGYTF. The chain uses TRBV6-1 and TRBJ1-2; D is ambiguous. CDR1 is MNHNS, CDR2 SASEGT, per germline. The CDR3 extends over 13 amino acids. The V and J ends lost 7 bases and 5 bases respectively, with 14 bases between them.